This T cell receptor (beta chain) was recovered during a study of PD-L1 blockade in urothelial cancer. Across the whole study: Patients took up atezolizumab in the mid-2010s at 1,200 mg intravenously every 3 weeks. Blood drawn 3 weeks (second dose) and 6 weeks after treatment start was analyzed. Study-level points and caveats: Expansion of tumor-associated blood clones at 3 weeks was greater in durable-benefit patients.

V was clipped by 6 bases and J by 5 bases, with 11 bases between them. The V gene's germline CDR1 is MNHEY and CDR2 SVGAGI. This CDR3 has 13 amino acids. This table comes from immunoSEQ multiplex PCR, and its TCRdb copy is limited to in-frame clones, with some not included. The table records 50,000 to 60,000 clones, 86% of them present only once. In regard to this clone: What it binds is unknown. Other DNA sequences in this sample translate to the same CDR3.

This chain links TRBV6-5 with TRBJ1-5; perhaps TRBD1 as D (5 bases). The material was PBMCs, obtained around atezolizumab (anti-PD-L1) treatment. This clonotype was sampled from a man in his fifties or sixties with urothelial cancer. In nucleotides, the CDR3 is TGTGCCAGCAGCCCTGACAGATATCAGCCCCAGCATTTT. Protein product: CASSPDRYQPQHF.